A selection of T cell receptor beta chains follows, all from one sample in a study of T cell responses to AZD1222 COVID-19 vaccine. Here immunoSEQ multiplex PCR was the method, and the copy in TCRdb shows in-frame clones only, minus some. The data contain 150,000 to 200,000 clones, about 91% of them singletons. Material: peripheral blood, obtained on day 0 of MenACWY control vaccination. Receptors originate from an adult in good health. The CDR3 runs from the conserved cysteine through the conserved F or W. The D gene is left open where the match is weak. Not all rows give a size; the values are once, few, many and, for expanded clones, a class.

abundance,d_gene,j_gene,v_gene,CDR3aa,CDR3nt
.,TRBD1,TRBJ1-4,TRBV7-8,CASSWDSSSTNEKLFF,TGTGCCAGCAGCTGGGACAGCTCCTCAACTAATGAAAAACTGTTTTTT
.,.,TRBJ2-2,TRBV7-3,CASSERGLNTGELFF,TGTGCCAGCAGCGAACGGGGGCTCAACACCGGGGAGCTGTTTTTT
.,.,TRBJ1-2,TRBV6-2/TRBV6-3,CASSYWGRINYGYTF,TGTGCCAGCAGTTACTGGGGACGGATTAACTATGGCTACACCTTC
.,.,TRBJ1-2,TRBV14,CASSPTLAGNYGYTF,TGTGCCAGCAGCCCCACGCTGGCAGGGAACTATGGCTACACCTTC
.,TRBD1,TRBJ1-3,TRBV12-3/TRBV12-4,CASSLGQVRDF,TGTGCCAGCAGCCTAGGACAGGTGAGGGATTTT
.,TRBD2,TRBJ2-7,TRBV5-1,CASSLWTSGRSSGFSYEQYF,TGCGCCAGCAGCTTGTGGACTAGCGGGAGGAGCTCCGGTTTCTCCTACGAGCAGTACTTC
.,TRBD2,TRBJ2-2,TRBV24-1,CATSLAGGTGELFF,TGTGCCACCAGTTTAGCGGGAGGGACCGGGGAGCTGTTTTTT
.,TRBD2,TRBJ2-1,TRBV12-3/TRBV12-4,CASSKIGGNEQFF,TGTGCCAGCAGCAAGATCGGGGGGAATGAGCAGTTCTTC
.,.,TRBJ2-7,TRBV15,CATSSSGGRVHEQYF,TGTGCCACCAGCAGCTCCGGGGGGCGCGTCCACGAGCAGTACTTC
once,.,TRBJ2-2,TRBV30,CAWSVTPPVNTGELFF,TGTGCCTGGAGTGTAACCCCCCCAGTGAACACCGGGGAGCTGTTTTTT
.,TRBD2,TRBJ2-1,TRBV7-8,CASRGGGTSGNEQFF,TGTGCCAGCAGAGGGGGGGGGACTAGCGGCAATGAGCAGTTCTTC
.,TRBD1,TRBJ2-7,TRBV7-8,CASSLGTGEYEQYF,TGTGCCAGCAGCTTAGGGACAGGGGAATACGAGCAGTACTTC
.,.,TRBJ2-3,TRBV2,CAGRRDSSTDTQYF,TGTGCCGGTAGGAGGGACAGCAGCACAGATACGCAGTATTTT
.,.,TRBJ1-2,TRBV6-2/TRBV6-3,CASSLDTARSGYTF,TGTGCCAGCAGTTTAGACACCGCTAGAAGTGGCTACACCTTC
.,.,TRBJ2-1,TRBV5-1,CASSLTGAYNEQFF,TGCGCCAGCAGCTTGACAGGAGCCTACAATGAGCAGTTCTTC
.,.,TRBJ2-1,TRBV7-2,CASSTSGRASGFF,TGTGCCAGCAGCACCTCGGGACGCGCATCGGGGTTCTTC
.,TRBD1,TRBJ2-7,TRBV4-2,CASSQGKPTGFYEQYF,TGTGCCAGCAGCCAAGGAAAGCCGACAGGGTTCTACGAGCAGTACTTC
.,.,TRBJ1-1,TRBV30,CACPRSLGGNTEAFF,TGTGCCTGCCCACGGTCGTTGGGAGGCAACACTGAAGCTTTCTTT
.,.,TRBJ1-1,TRBV9,CASSVDPDSNTEAFF,TGTGCCAGCAGCGTAGATCCAGATTCAAACACTGAAGCTTTCTTT
.,.,TRBJ2-5,TRBV4-1,CASSQAETQYF,TGCGCCAGCAGCCAAGCCGAGACCCAGTACTTC
.,TRBD1,TRBJ1-2,TRBV28,CASSPSSWIGDREHGYTF,TGTGCCAGCAGCCCCTCAAGCTGGATTGGGGACAGGGAGCATGGCTACACCTTC
.,.,TRBJ1-2,TRBV15,CATSRDTRVGGYTF,TGTGCCACCAGCAGAGACACCAGGGTTGGTGGCTACACCTTC
.,TRBD1,TRBJ2-2,TRBV27,CASSWDRLGTGELFF,TGTGCCAGCAGTTGGGACAGGTTGGGCACCGGGGAGCTGTTTTTT
.,.,TRBJ2-1,TRBV28,CASSPRDEYNEQFF,TGTGCCAGCAGTCCCCGGGACGAGTACAATGAGCAGTTCTTC
once,TRBD2,TRBJ2-2,TRBV5-1,CASSLWGMVIAGSNTGELFF,TGCGCCAGCAGCTTGTGGGGGATGGTAATAGCGGGGTCGAACACCGGGGAGCTGTTTTTT
.,.,TRBJ2-7,TRBV6-8,CASSYKNQNRVSYEQYF,TGTGCCAGCAGTTACAAAAACCAAAACAGGGTCTCCTACGAGCAGTACTTC
.,.,TRBJ2-1,TRBV19,CASRDRGLYNEQFF,TGTGCCAGTAGGGACAGAGGGCTCTACAATGAGCAGTTCTTC
few,.,TRBJ1-6,TRBV28,CASSHLTGLNNSPLHF,TGTGCCAGCAGCCATCTAACAGGGCTTAACAATTCACCCCTCCACTTT
.,TRBD2,TRBJ2-3,TRBV7-2,CASSSSTTKRGTHTDTQYF,TGTGCCAGCAGCTCCTCTACGACTAAGCGGGGGACCCACACAGATACGCAGTATTTT
.,.,TRBJ1-5,TRBV5-1,CASSLEPHGNQPQHF,TGCGCCAGCAGCTTGGAACCGCACGGAAATCAGCCCCAGCATTTT
.,.,TRBJ1-3,TRBV7-9,CASSPAVLVAGNTIYF,TGTGCCAGCAGCCCTGCAGTTCTGGTCGCTGGAAACACCATATATTTT
.,TRBD1,TRBJ1-2,TRBV6-5,CASSYSQGTTYGYTF,TGTGCCAGCAGTTACTCACAGGGGACTACCTATGGCTACACCTTC
.,.,TRBJ2-1,TRBV27,CASSLSGVGEQFF,TGTGCCAGCAGTTTATCGGGGGTTGGTGAGCAGTTCTTC
.,.,TRBJ2-5,TRBV9,CASSVTPGGSAGAKETQYF,TGTGCCAGCAGCGTCACCCCTGGGGGCTCAGCAGGAGCTAAAGAGACCCAGTACTTC
.,TRBD1,TRBJ1-6,TRBV28,CASSTRTGGNSPLHF,TGTGCCAGCAGTACCCGGACAGGGGGAAATTCACCCCTCCACTTT
once,TRBD1,TRBJ1-2,TRBV9,CASTVDTGTGNGYTF,TGTGCCAGCACCGTGGACACCGGGACAGGCAATGGCTACACCTTC
.,TRBD2,TRBJ2-1,TRBV10-1,CASSESTSGDNEQFF,TGCGCCAGCAGTGAGTCAACTAGCGGGGACAATGAGCAGTTCTTC
.,.,TRBJ1-1,TRBV3-1/TRBV3-2,CASSPAGAPARAFF,TGTGCCAGCAGCCCTGCCGGAGCTCCGGCAAGAGCTTTCTTT
.,.,TRBJ1-1,TRBV11-2,CASSLDQRVAWGVEAFF,TGTGCCAGCAGCTTAGATCAGCGGGTGGCCTGGGGAGTTGAAGCTTTCTTT
.,.,TRBJ2-3,TRBV9,CASSVGNQGPTVTQYF,TGTGCCAGCAGCGTAGGGAATCAGGGTCCTACAGTTACGCAGTATTTT
.,.,TRBJ2-7,TRBV15,CATSRDKGGYEQYF,TGTGCCACCAGCAGAGATAAGGGGGGCTACGAGCAGTACTTC
once,.,TRBJ1-2,TRBV5-6,CASLAGSADYGYTF,TGTGCCAGCCTCGCGGGATCGGCAGACTATGGCTACACCTTC
.,TRBD2,TRBJ2-3,TRBV19,CASSIGLELAGSDTQYF,TGTGCCAGTAGTATAGGGCTAGAACTAGCGGGATCAGATACGCAGTATTTT
.,.,TRBJ1-2,TRBV7-9,CASSSAPGRSIYGYTF,TGTGCCAGCAGCTCCGCACCGGGACGGTCGATCTATGGCTACACCTTC
.,TRBD1,TRBJ1-1,TRBV7-2,CASSITGTGQLSEAFF,TGTGCCAGCAGCATAACCGGGACAGGGCAATTATCTGAAGCTTTCTTT
.,.,TRBJ1-4,TRBV18,CASSQTDSDEKLFF,TGTGCCAGCTCCCAAACGGACAGTGATGAAAAACTGTTTTTT
.,.,TRBJ1-4,TRBV6-5,CASTREINEKLFF,TGTGCCAGCACCCGGGAGATTAATGAAAAACTGTTTTTT
once,TRBD1,TRBJ2-1,TRBV9,CASSTSGRGPYNEQFF,TGTGCCAGCAGCACCTCCGGAAGGGGGCCATACAATGAGCAGTTCTTC
.,.,TRBJ1-1,TRBV28,CASSLLSGEAFF,TGTGCCAGCAGTTTATTGTCAGGTGAAGCTTTCTTT